The next 30 T cell receptor beta chains were all read from a single sample in a study of memory CD4+ T cells and cytomegalovirus serostatus. Libraries were prepared by immunoSEQ multiplex PCR; TCRdb keeps only in-frame clonotypes and omits some of them. The repertoire has about 50,000 clones, over 70% of them found once; the top ten carry roughly 0.6%. Single viable CD3+CD4+CD8-CD45RO+ cells were sorted as the memory CD4+ T cells. The specimen was memory CD4+ T cells from blood. These receptors all come from an adult in good health and CMV-seronegative.

Concerning this clone: The sample carries other DNA sequences with the same CDR3. The rearrangement links TRBV7-9 to TRBJ1-5, with D uncertain. Trimming pared 5 bases from V and 4 bases from J, leaving 6 bases between. The germline V gene encodes CDR1 SEHNR and CDR2 FQNEAQ (reference sequence). The CDR3 is 12 residues long. The CDR3 region has the DNA TGTGCCAGCAGCACAGAAAATCAGCCCCAGCATTTT. Its protein is CASSTENQPQHF.

The chain employs TRBV6-5 and TRBJ1-5, with D tentatively TRBD1 (5 bases). The CDR3 is made up of 14 amino acids. CDR1 and CDR2 from the germline V gene are MNHEY and SVGAGI. V lost 4 bases, J lost 3 bases, and 10 bases lay in between. The CDR3, as DNA: TGTGCCAGCAGTTCCCGGGGGATCAATCAGCCCCAGCATTTT. The encoded protein is CASSSRGINQPQHF.

The chain joins TRBV7-2 to TRBJ2-7; D perhaps matches TRBD1 (5 bases). Germline loops: CDR1 SGHTA, CDR2 FQGNSA. The CDR3 has 14 residues. The V end was cut by 1 base, the J end by 6 bases, with 13 bases between. CDR3 nucleotide sequence: TGTGCCAGCAGCTTAGGACAGTTTCGAGCCGAGCAGTACTTC. It encodes CASSLGQFRAEQYF.

V usage is TRBV21-1 and J usage is TRBJ1-4; no check of the table's D call, TRBD1, against the DNA was made. TRBV21-1 counts as a pseudogene. This CDR3 is built from 16 residues. As DNA, the CDR3 is TGTGCCAGCAGTAGCAGGGTCCCTACAACTAATGAAAAACTGTTTTTT. Amino acids: CASSSRVPTTNEKLFF.

The chain employs TRBV4-3 and TRBJ2-2, with 13 positions matching TRBD2. The V segment lost 4 bases and the J segment 5 bases; nucleotides outside the gene matches: 7. Germline V gene lookup returns CDR1 LGHNA and CDR2 YSLEER. The CDR3 runs 17 residues. The CDR3 spells CASSRGTSGVITGELFF. CDR3 in DNA: TGCGCCAGCAGCCGGGGGACTAGCGGGGTTATAACCGGGGAGCTGTTTTTT.

V and J are TRBV7-8 and TRBJ2-2; a possible D gene is TRBD2 (6 bases). The CDR3 spans 14 residues. Between the trimmed V and J ends, which lost 4 bases and 1 base, there was a span of 7 bases. CDR1 is SGHVS, CDR2 FQNEAQ, per germline. CDR3 loop: CASSWDWNTGELFF. In DNA, the CDR3 is TGTGCCAGCAGCTGGGACTGGAACACCGGGGAGCTGTTTTTT.

The genes are TRBV19 and TRBJ2-1; D possibly corresponds to TRBD2 (5 bases). Germline V gene sequence: CDR1 LNHDA, CDR2 SQIVND (reference sequence). The CDR3 consists of 14 residues. V was cut by 6 bases and J by 7 bases, with 16 bases left in between. CDR3 in DNA: TGTGCCAGTAGGGGAGTGACCACCTTAAATGAGCAGTTCTTC. Translating gives CASRGVTTLNEQFF.

The CDR3 DNA reads as TGTGCCAGCAGCTTAACGCCTAGCGGGGGGGGTGGAGATACGCAGTATTTT. The encoded protein is CASSLTPSGGGGDTQYF. The chain links TRBV7-2 to TRBJ2-3; 12 positions agree with TRBD2. The CDR3 consists of 17 residues. Trimming cost V 2 bases and J 5 bases; bases outside gene matches: 8. The V gene's germline CDR1 is SGHTA and CDR2 FQGNSA.

This clone was seen a handful of times. The CDR3 loop is CAISAGQGNEKLFF. CDR3 DNA: TGTGCCATCAGTGCAGGACAGGGAAATGAAAAACTGTTTTTT. This rearrangement joins TRBV10-3 to TRBJ1-4; 8 bases line up with TRBD1. Germline loops: CDR1 ENHRY, CDR2 SYGVKD. CDR3 length equals 14 residues. V gave up 4 bases and J gave up 5 bases; unmatched junction bases: 3.

The V gene is TRBV7-6, the J gene TRBJ1-5; TRBD1 is a possible D gene (5 bases). V was shortened by 1 base and J by 11 bases, with 12 bases between the two germline ends. CDR3 size: 13 residues. Germline CDR1 reads SGHVS; CDR2 reads FNYEAQ. The CDR3 reads CASSLGIGASQHF. CDR3 coding DNA: TGTGCCAGCAGCTTAGGTATAGGGGCATCCCAGCATTTT.

CDR3 sequence: CASRARGGPSYEQYF. The CDR3 DNA reads as TGTGCCAGTAGGGCTAGGGGAGGGCCCTCCTACGAGCAGTACTTC. The chain recombines TRBV19 with TRBJ2-7; 7 bases are a match to TRBD2. The CDR3 totals 15 residues. Trimming at V came to 6 bases and at J to 0 bases, leaving 8 bases not matched to a gene. In germline, CDR1 is LNHDA, CDR2 SQIVND (reference sequence). Looking up the rest from reference TRBV19 and TRBJ2-7 gives the full variable domain: DGGITQSPKYLFRKEGQNVTLSCEQNLNHDAMYWYRQDPGQGLRLIYYSQIVNDFQKGDIAEGYSVSREKKESFPLTVTSAQKNPTAFYLCASRARGGPSYEQYFGPGTRLTVT.

The chain links TRBV7-9 to TRBJ2-3; TRBD1 is a possible D gene (5 bases). The germline V gene encodes CDR1 SEHNR and CDR2 FQNEAQ (reference sequence). Deletions cut 3 bases from V and 0 bases from J, with 7 bases between. The CDR3 covers 14 residues. The CDR3 bases are TGTGCCAGCAGCTTGGGGCCGAGCACAGATACGCAGTATTTT. Amino acids: CASSLGPSTDTQYF.

The V call is TRBV10-3, the J call TRBJ2-6; no reliable D call. Germline CDR1 ENHRY, CDR2 SYGVKD. The CDR3 extends over 14 amino acids. Between the trimmed V and J ends, which lost 2 bases and 2 bases, there was a span of 4 bases. CDR3: CAISEGAGANVLTF. The CDR3 nucleotides read TGTGCCATCAGTGAGGGGGCTGGGGCCAACGTCCTGACTTTC.

The rearrangement joins TRBV10-3 to TRBJ2-7, with a possible D match to TRBD2 (7 bases). The CDR3 loop spans 14 amino acids. Trimming cost V 6 bases and J 1 base, with 13 bases left between them. Per the germline V gene, CDR1 is ENHRY and CDR2 is SYGVKD. CDR3 loop: CAIRGRGASYEQYF. DNA for the CDR3: TGTGCCATCAGGGGTCGGGGGGCTTCCTACGAGCAGTACTTC.

The count of this clone is one. The J gene is TRBJ2-5, the V gene TRBV29-1; 8 bases are a match to TRBD2. The germline V gene encodes CDR1 SQVTM and CDR2 ANQGSEA. The CDR3 totals 15 residues. The ends lost 6 bases at V and 0 bases at J; junction bases unmatched: 9. For the CDR3, the DNA is TGCAGCGTGGAACCCCTCGGGAGGGACCAAGAGACCCAGTACTTC. Amino acid sequence: CSVEPLGRDQETQYF.

The rearrangement joins TRBV6-5 to TRBJ2-1; 15 nucleotides match TRBD2. The junction had 5 bases not matched to a gene; V was cut back by 4 bases and J by 7 bases. This CDR3 is built from 16 residues. Germline CDR1 reads MNHEY; CDR2 reads SVGAGI. As DNA, the CDR3 is TGTGCCAGCAGTTTCAGGACTAGCGGGGGGGCAAATGAGCAGTTCTTC. Translation: CASSFRTSGGANEQFF.

The sample holds a few counts of this clone. The chain links TRBV7-2 to TRBJ1-3; 7 bases match TRBD1. Germline-derived CDR1 and CDR2 are SGHTA and FQGNSA. V shed 5 bases and J 0 bases; nucleotides not matched to a gene: 13. CDR3 size: 18 residues. The CDR3 sequence is CASSQFMGTVNSGNTIYF. In DNA, the CDR3 is TGTGCCAGCAGCCAATTTATGGGGACAGTAAACTCTGGAAACACCATATATTTT.

The CDR3 region has the DNA TGTGCCAGCAGCTTGGTTAGCGGGGGCTCTGGGGCCAACGTCCTGACTTTC. This encodes CASSLVSGGSGANVLTF. The rearrangement links TRBV11-2 to TRBJ2-6; 9 positions agree with TRBD2. The CDR3 sequence is 17 residues long. Per germline, CDR1 SGHAT and CDR2 FQNNGV. Unmatched junction bases numbered 3, after V lost 3 bases and J lost 0 bases.

The J gene is TRBJ2-3, the V gene TRBV11-3; no clear D gene. Looked up from germline, CDR1 is SGHNT and CDR2 is YENEEA. The V end lost 2 bases, the J end lost 2 bases, and 8 bases lay between the germline ends. CDR3 length equals 14 residues. The CDR3 spells CASSLYGVTDTQYF. CDR3 coding DNA: TGTGCCAGCAGCTTATATGGTGTCACAGATACGCAGTATTTT.

About this clone itself: Other DNA sequences in this specimen translate into the identical CDR3. The V gene is TRBV28, the J gene TRBJ1-2; no definite D call. Germline V lookup: CDR1 MDHEN, CDR2 SYDVKM. V lost 2 bases and J 4 bases, leaving 5 bases between the germline ends. The CDR3 is made up of 12 amino acids. The chain's CDR3 is CASSLMSYGYTF. Here the CDR3 DNA reads TGTGCCAGCAGTTTAATGAGCTATGGCTACACCTTC.

V gene TRBV5-4 combines with J gene TRBJ1-2; D call uncertain. V was shortened by 0 bases and J by 0 bases, with 9 bases between the two germline ends. The CDR3 is 15 amino acids. CDR1 is SGHNT, CDR2 YYREEE, per germline (reference sequence). CDR3 loop: CASSLDQASNYGYTF. The CDR3, as DNA: TGTGCCAGCAGCTTGGATCAGGCATCTAACTATGGCTACACCTTC.

The sample holds a few counts of this clone. This chain links TRBV23-1 with TRBJ1-3; D gene uncertain. TRBV23-1 is filed as an ORF, its function uncertain. The CDR3 is 16 residues long. V lost 4 bases and J lost 0, with 13 bases in between. The CDR3 DNA is TGCGCCAGCAGTCGCTCGTCCGGCCCCTCTGGAAACACCATATATTTT. Encoded protein: CASSRSSGPSGNTIYF.

The rearrangement links TRBV5-6 to TRBJ2-1; 10 nucleotides agree with TRBD1. The germline V gene encodes CDR1 SGHDT and CDR2 YYEEEE. This CDR3 contains 16 residues. V was pared by 4 bases and J by 6 bases, with 10 bases of the junction left unmatched. The CDR3 DNA reads as TGTGCCAGCAGCCTCGAGAGGGACAGGGGAAGCAATGAGCAGTTCTTC. Residues: CASSLERDRGSNEQFF. Variable domain in full (rest from reference TRBV5-6 and TRBJ2-1): DAGVTQSPTHLIKTRGQQVTLRCSPKSGHDTVSWYQQALGQGPQFIFQYYEEEERQRGNFPDRFSGHQFPNYSSELNVNALLLGDSALYLCASSLERDRGSNEQFFGPGTRLTVL.

V usage is TRBV7-3 and J usage is TRBJ2-3; no clear D gene. From germline, CDR1 is SGHTA and CDR2 FQGTGA. Deletions cut 5 bases from V and 8 bases from J, with 14 bases between. This CDR3 region has 13 residues. The CDR3 coding sequence is TGTGCCAGCAGCATTCACCAGCGCGGTACGCAGTATTTT. This codes for CASSIHQRGTQYF.

As concerns this clone: One junction end disagrees with the germline gene, perhaps due to a read error. The chain employs TRBV7-7 and TRBJ1-2; 9 positions match TRBD1. Germline-derived CDR1 and CDR2 are SSHAT and FNYEAQ (reference sequence). CDR3 size: 14 residues. CDR3 nucleotides: TGTGCTAGCAGCAACAGGGGGCTTAACTATGGCTACACCTTC. Translated: CASSNRGLNYGYTF.

By share of the sample, this clone is medium-sized. V and J are TRBV2 and TRBJ2-2; perhaps TRBD1 as D (5 bases). The germline V gene encodes CDR1 SNHLY and CDR2 FYNNEI. CDR3 length: 16 amino acids. V was pared by 0 bases and J by 7 bases, with 15 bases between. The chain's CDR3 is CASSEALRARDGELFF. CDR3 bases: TGTGCCAGCAGTGAAGCGTTACGGGCCAGGGACGGGGAGCTGTTTTTT.

The chain joins TRBV18 to TRBJ1-6; D call uncertain. Germline-derived CDR1 and CDR2 are KGHSH and LQKENI. This CDR3 contains 14 residues. V lost 6 bases and J lost 0, with 6 bases in between. In DNA, the CDR3 is TGTGCCAGCTCCTCAAGCTCCTATAATTCACCCCTCCACTTT. Translation: CASSSSSYNSPLHF.

This clone was detected once. The gene calls are TRBV7-2 and TRBJ2-3; no definite D call. Trimming pared 3 bases from V and 2 bases from J, leaving 15 bases between. This CDR3 comprises 16 residues. Germline V gives CDR1 SGHTA, CDR2 FQGNSA. The CDR3 region has the DNA TGTGCCAGCAGCTTTAACCCCCCGGCCTTCACAGATACGCAGTATTTT. It translates to CASSFNPPAFTDTQYF.

The chain couples TRBV28 to TRBJ1-4, with 7 bases that match TRBD1. There are 14 residues in the CDR3. Germline V gives CDR1 MDHEN, CDR2 SYDVKM. V was pared by 5 bases and J by 6 bases, with 6 bases of the junction left unmatched. This CDR3 is CASSPSGTDEKLFF. CDR3 nucleotides: TGTGCCAGCAGTCCATCCGGGACAGATGAAAAACTGTTTTTT.

The chain combines TRBV5-1 with TRBJ1-2, with a weak D call TRBD1 (6 bases). Germline loops: CDR1 SGHRS, CDR2 YFSETQ. V was trimmed by 0 bases and J by 2 bases, leaving 8 bases between them. The CDR3 runs 14 residues. CDR3 protein: CASSLGQENYGYTF. The CDR3 DNA reads as TGCGCCAGCAGCTTGGGACAGGAGAACTATGGCTACACCTTC.